This TCR beta chain was identified during a study of beta chain features in type 1 diabetes. Study in general: Similarity in age, gender and cell yields was seen between patients and healthy donors.

Sorting with CD45RO/CCR7/CD25/CD127/CD95/CD27 yielded naive, central memory, regulatory and stem-like memory CD4+ cells. Study conclusions and caveats: Naive, central memory and Treg TCRB repertoires appeared more alike in patients than in healthy donors.

This CDR3 contains 15 residues. V was trimmed by 3 bases and J by 3 bases, leaving 14 bases between them. Germline loops: CDR1 SEHNR, CDR2 FQNEAQ (reference sequence). The sequenced template was cDNA made from the entire isolated RNA. Using immunoSEQ multiplex PCR, the repertoire was profiled, and TCRdb retains in-frame clones only, with some absent. In the table there are roughly 140,000 clones, less than 9.5% of which are singletons. Concerning this clone: Its antigen is still unknown.

The TCR sequence derives from a man younger than 35 in good health. The sequenced material came from central memory CD4+ T cells from blood. The rearrangement uses TRBV7-9 and TRBJ2-5, with D possibly TRBD2 on 6 matching bases. CDR3 amino acids: CASSLRGWGKETQYF. CDR3 DNA: TGTGCCAGCAGCTTGCGGGGCTGGGGAAAAGAGACCCAGTACTTC.